Following are 24 T cell receptor beta chains from one sample sequenced in a study of beta chain features in type 1 diabetes. Expressed TCRB transcripts were sequenced after all isolated RNA was converted to cDNA. Profiled with immunoSEQ multiplex PCR; TCRdb holds only in-frame clones, not every one. Here the sample spans more than 85,000 clones, 30% to 50% being singletons. Sequencing was performed on stem cell memory CD4+ T cells from blood. The receptors stem from a woman under 30 in good health.

The rearrangement joins TRBV5-1 to TRBJ1-4; D not certain. Germline CDR1 and CDR2: SGHRS and YFSETQ. The CDR3 runs 15 residues. The ends were cut back, 4 bases at V and 0 bases at J, with 10 bases in the middle. CDR3 nucleotide sequence: TGCGCCAGCAGCCCGGCGGGCGCAACTAATGAAAAACTGTTTTTT. This translates into CASSPAGATNEKLFF.

This clone was picked up one time. The V call is TRBV6-1, the J call TRBJ1-2; no definite D call. Germline V gene data show CDR1 as MNHNS and CDR2 as SASEGT. The germline V and J ends were trimmed by 0 bases and 6 bases, with 14 bases remaining between them. The CDR3 has 15 amino acids. The CDR3 nucleotides are TGTGCCAGCAGTGAAGCGTCTGGAGGGAAGCATGGCTACACCTTC. Encoded protein: CASSEASGGKHGYTF.

V gene TRBV7-2 combines with J gene TRBJ2-1; D possibly corresponds to TRBD2 (6 bases). Germline values: CDR1 SGHTA, CDR2 FQGNSA. The V end lost 3 bases, the J end lost 5 bases, and 11 bases lay between the germline ends. The length of the CDR3 is 14 residues. The chain's CDR3 is CASSLGGTNNEQFF. DNA of the CDR3: TGTGCCAGCAGCTTGGGAGGAACTAACAATGAGCAGTTCTTC.

The chain couples TRBV28 to TRBJ2-7; D is possibly TRBD1 (6 bases). V lost 4 bases to trimming and J lost 3 bases, with 10 bases between them. Germline V gene sequence: CDR1 MDHEN, CDR2 SYDVKM. The CDR3 runs to 13 residues. DNA for the CDR3: TGTGCCAGCAGTTACGACAGGATCTACGAGCAGTACTTC. It encodes CASSYDRIYEQYF.

The chain links TRBV10-3 to TRBJ1-2, with no clear D. V lost 10 bases and J lost 3, with 18 bases in between. CDR3 length: 14 amino acids. CDR1 is ENHRY and CDR2 is SYGVKD in the germline V gene. The CDR3, as DNA: TGTGCCACCTGGCGGGAGGGATCGTACTATGGCTACACCTTC. Translating it yields CATWREGSYYGYTF.

This clone showed up just a few times. The chain has TRBV5-6 and TRBJ2-6; D is ambiguous. CDR3 length: 14 residues. The germline V and J ends were trimmed by 4 bases and 2 bases, with 7 bases remaining between them. Per germline, CDR1 SGHDT and CDR2 YYEEEE. DNA for the CDR3: TGTGCCAGCAGCGACTCCGCTGGGGCCAACGTCCTGACTTTC. It specifies CASSDSAGANVLTF. Drawing the rest from reference TRBV5-6 and TRBJ2-6, the complete variable domain is DAGVTQSPTHLIKTRGQQVTLRCSPKSGHDTVSWYQQALGQGPQFIFQYYEEEERQRGNFPDRFSGHQFPNYSSELNVNALLLGDSALYLCASSDSAGANVLTFGAGSRLTVL.

The V and J genes are TRBV7-3 and TRBJ2-1; 7 positions agree with TRBD2. CDR3 length: 15 amino acids. V lost 2 bases and J lost 3; bases outside the gene matches: 4. Germline CDR1 is SGHTA and CDR2 is FQGTGA. CDR3 sequence: CASSLSGGSYNEQFF. CDR3 DNA sequence: TGTGCCAGCAGCTTATCTGGCGGGAGCTACAATGAGCAGTTCTTC.

The chain is built from TRBV9 and TRBJ2-1; TRBD2 matches at 10 bases. The CDR3 contains 18 residues. Germline V lookup: CDR1 SGDLS, CDR2 YYNGEE. The trim removed 0 bases at V and 7 bases at J, leaving 13 bases unmatched. The CDR3 here is CASSVEVVSGRARNEQFF. In DNA, the CDR3 is TGTGCCAGCAGCGTAGAAGTTGTGAGCGGGAGGGCCAGGAATGAGCAGTTCTTC.

The chain links TRBV28 to TRBJ2-2; a weak D match, TRBD2 (6 bases). The germline V gene encodes CDR1 MDHEN and CDR2 SYDVKM. V lost 5 bases to trimming and J lost 1 base, with 11 bases between them. This CDR3 comprises 15 residues. CDR3 protein: CASSILGLNTGELFF. The CDR3 DNA sequence: TGTGCCAGCAGTATCCTGGGACTGAACACCGGGGAGCTGTTTTTT.

The rearrangement links TRBV30 to TRBJ1-2; possibly TRBD1 for D (5 bases). The CDR3 length is 12 residues. V was trimmed by 3 bases and J by 9 bases, leaving 14 bases between them. Per the germline V gene, CDR1 is GTSNPN and CDR2 is SVGIG (reference sequence). The chain's CDR3 is CAWRGRVARYTF. In nucleotides, the CDR3 is TGTGCCTGGAGAGGCAGGGTGGCTCGCTACACCTTC.

The chain uses TRBV5-1 and TRBJ2-1; TRBD1 matches at 8 bases. Germline lookup yields CDR1 SGHRS and CDR2 YFSETQ. The CDR3 is 16 amino acids. V lost 0 bases and J lost 4; bases outside the gene matches: 6. CDR3 DNA sequence: TGCGCCAGCAGCTTGGTCCCGGGACAGGAATACAATGAGCAGTTCTTC. Amino acid sequence: CASSLVPGQEYNEQFF.

This clone has a handful of counts. V usage is TRBV19 and J usage is TRBJ2-2; TRBD2 matches 7 bases. The CDR3 consists of 14 residues. With 6 bases clipped from V and 4 bases from J, the junction kept 5 bases outside the gene matches. Germline V gene data show CDR1 as LNHDA and CDR2 as SQIVND (reference sequence). The CDR3 sequence: CASRGGSGTGELFF. The CDR3 DNA is TGTGCCAGTAGAGGCGGGAGTGGCACCGGGGAGCTGTTTTTT. The full variable domain, with the rest looked up from reference TRBV19 and TRBJ2-2, is DGGITQSPKYLFRKEGQNVTLSCEQNLNHDAMYWYRQDPGQGLRLIYYSQIVNDFQKGDIAEGYSVSREKKESFPLTVTSAQKNPTAFYLCASRGGSGTGELFFGEGSRLTVL.

The V and J genes are TRBV11-2 and TRBJ1-1; 7 nucleotides agree with TRBD1. V lost 6 bases and J lost 0; bases outside the gene matches: 7. CDR1 SGHAT and CDR2 FQNNGV come from the germline V gene. There are 15 residues in the CDR3. The CDR3 bases are TGTGCCAGCAGTGGGGACAGCTTGATGAACACTGAAGCTTTCTTT. Its protein is CASSGDSLMNTEAFF.

There are a few counts of this clone. The V and J genes are TRBV7-3 and TRBJ1-1; D not resolved. The germline gives CDR1 SGHTA, CDR2 FQGTGA. V dropped 5 bases and J dropped 3 bases, with 10 bases sitting between them. This CDR3 has 13 residues. The chain's CDR3 is CASSPGPDTEAFF. CDR3 sequence (DNA): TGTGCCAGCAGCCCCGGTCCGGACACTGAAGCTTTCTTT.

This clone has just a few counts. The chain joins TRBV6-1 to TRBJ2-1; TRBD1 is a possible D gene (5 bases). Trimming stripped 6 bases from V and 3 bases from J, with 9 bases between. The CDR3 sequence is 13 residues long. Germline CDR1 MNHNS, CDR2 SASEGT. The DNA of the CDR3 is TGTGCCAGCAGGAAGACAGTCTACAATGAGCAGTTCTTC. It translates to CASRKTVYNEQFF.

This clone was seen a handful of times. V and J are TRBV28 and TRBJ1-2, with a tentative D call TRBD1 (5 bases). Trimming took 6 bases from V and 8 from J, leaving 13 bases between them. The CDR3 covers 12 residues. Germline V CDR1 and CDR2: MDHEN, SYDVKM. The DNA of the CDR3 is TGTGCCAGCAGCCCCCTGGGGCGAGGCTACACCTTC. It is translated as CASSPLGRGYTF.

Here the CDR3 DNA reads TGTGCCAGTAGTATATATACAGGGTACAATGAGCAGTTCTTC. This translates into CASSIYTGYNEQFF. The chain couples TRBV19 to TRBJ2-1; tentative D call: TRBD1 (6 bases). Trimming left V 2 bases short and J 4 bases short, with 9 bases between. CDR1 and CDR2 from the germline V gene are LNHDA and SQIVND (reference sequence). This CDR3 is 14 amino acids long.

The rearrangement uses TRBV7-2 and TRBJ2-3, with TRBD2 matching 13 bases. CDR3 length equals 16 residues. CDR1 is SGHTA and CDR2 is FQGNSA in the germline V gene. V lost 3 bases, J lost 3 bases, and 3 bases stayed unmatched. The CDR3 protein is CASSFQGLAGTDTQYF. CDR3 coding DNA: TGTGCCAGCAGCTTCCAGGGACTAGCGGGGACAGATACGCAGTATTTT.

As concerns this clone: Compared with germline, one end of the junction differs, possibly owing to a read error. This chain uses TRBV5-5 with TRBJ2-7; TRBD1 agrees at 9 bases. This CDR3 has 11 residues. From germline, CDR1 is SGHKS and CDR2 YYEKEE (reference sequence). CDR3 sequence: CASSSRDRASF. As DNA, the CDR3 is TGTGCCAGCAGCTCCCGGGACAGGGCGTCGTTC. Filled out from reference TRBV5-5 and TRBJ2-7, the complete variable domain reads DAGVTQSPTHLIKTRGQQVTLRCSPISGHKSVSWYQQVLGQGPQFIFQYYEKEERGRGNFPDRFSARQFPNYSSELNVNALLLGDSALYLCASSSRDRASFGPGTRLTVT.

The V call is TRBV4-2, the J call TRBJ2-7, with D possibly being TRBD2 (6 bases). Germline V gene data show CDR1 as LGHNA and CDR2 as YNFKEQ. The CDR3 sequence is 16 residues long. V lost 3 bases to trimming and J lost 3 bases, with 18 bases between them. CDR3 loop: CASSHGGRDGDYEQYF. The CDR3 DNA reads as TGTGCCAGCAGCCACGGGGGTCGGGACGGAGACTACGAGCAGTACTTC.

Only a few counts were recorded for this clone. The chain uses TRBV2 and TRBJ1-2; no definite D call. The V gene lost 5 bases and the J gene lost 7 bases, with 14 bases spanning the gap. The CDR3 spans 13 residues. Germline CDR1 and CDR2: SNHLY and FYNNEI. Here the CDR3 reads CASSQNSLGGYTF. In DNA, the CDR3 is TGTGCCAGCAGTCAAAACAGCCTCGGTGGCTACACCTTC.

This clone was seen more than once but under ten times. The V gene is TRBV7-9, the J gene TRBJ2-4; 13 bases match TRBD2. V shed 3 bases, J shed 16 bases, and the junction held 9 bases outside the gene matches. The germline gives CDR1 SEHNR, CDR2 FQNEAQ (reference sequence). This CDR3 region has 14 residues. This CDR3 reads CASSFGTSGTAFYF. Here the CDR3 DNA reads TGTGCCAGCAGCTTCGGGACTAGCGGGACTGCATTTTACTTC.

The chain links TRBV7-8 to TRBJ2-6, with unresolved D. V was pared by 2 bases and J by 2 bases, with 13 bases between. Germline V CDR1 and CDR2: SGHVS, FQNEAQ. The CDR3 extends over 17 amino acids. The CDR3 is CASSLTSSIAGANVLTF. CDR3 bases: TGTGCCAGCAGCTTAACAAGTTCGATTGCTGGGGCCAACGTCCTGACTTTC.

This clone occurred once. V and J are TRBV5-1 and TRBJ1-3; the D gene is possibly TRBD1 (5 bases). CDR3 size: 14 residues. Germline loops: CDR1 SGHRS, CDR2 YFSETQ. The germline V and J ends were trimmed by 3 bases and 4 bases, with 11 bases remaining between them. CDR3 bases: TGCGCCAGCAGCTCAGGGATCTCGGGAAACACCATATATTTT. Its translation: CASSSGISGNTIYF.